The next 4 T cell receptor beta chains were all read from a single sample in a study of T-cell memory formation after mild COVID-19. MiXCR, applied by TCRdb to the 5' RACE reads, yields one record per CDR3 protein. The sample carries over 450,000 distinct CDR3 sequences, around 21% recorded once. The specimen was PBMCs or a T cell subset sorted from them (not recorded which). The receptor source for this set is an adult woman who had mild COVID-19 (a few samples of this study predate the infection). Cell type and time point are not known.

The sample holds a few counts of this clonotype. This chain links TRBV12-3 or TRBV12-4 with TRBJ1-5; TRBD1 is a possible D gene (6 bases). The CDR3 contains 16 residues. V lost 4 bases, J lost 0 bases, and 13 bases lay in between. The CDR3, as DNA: TGTGCCAGCAGTTCCCAGACAGGTAGTAGCAATCAGCCCCAGCATTTT. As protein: CASSSQTGSSNQPQHF.

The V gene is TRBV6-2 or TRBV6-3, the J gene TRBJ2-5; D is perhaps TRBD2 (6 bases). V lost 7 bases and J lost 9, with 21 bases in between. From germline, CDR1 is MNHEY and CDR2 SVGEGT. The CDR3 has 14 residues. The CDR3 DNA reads TGTGCCAGCACTCCGGGCCGCCCGCGGGGAGCCCAGTACTTC. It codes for CASTPGRPRGAQYF.

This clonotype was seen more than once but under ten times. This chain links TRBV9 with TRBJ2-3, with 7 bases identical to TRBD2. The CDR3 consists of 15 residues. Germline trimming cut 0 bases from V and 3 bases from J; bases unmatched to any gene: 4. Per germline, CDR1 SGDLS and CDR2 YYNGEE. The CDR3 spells CASSVDPGGTDTQYF. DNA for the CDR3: TGTGCCAGCAGCGTAGACCCGGGGGGAACAGATACGCAGTATTTT.

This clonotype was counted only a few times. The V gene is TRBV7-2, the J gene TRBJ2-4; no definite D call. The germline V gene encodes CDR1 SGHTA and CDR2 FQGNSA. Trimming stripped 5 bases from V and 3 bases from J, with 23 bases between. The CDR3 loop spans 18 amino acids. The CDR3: CASSAMSVGLPLKNIQYF. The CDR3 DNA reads TGTGCCAGCAGCGCCATGAGTGTCGGCCTCCCCCTCAAAAACATTCAGTACTTC.